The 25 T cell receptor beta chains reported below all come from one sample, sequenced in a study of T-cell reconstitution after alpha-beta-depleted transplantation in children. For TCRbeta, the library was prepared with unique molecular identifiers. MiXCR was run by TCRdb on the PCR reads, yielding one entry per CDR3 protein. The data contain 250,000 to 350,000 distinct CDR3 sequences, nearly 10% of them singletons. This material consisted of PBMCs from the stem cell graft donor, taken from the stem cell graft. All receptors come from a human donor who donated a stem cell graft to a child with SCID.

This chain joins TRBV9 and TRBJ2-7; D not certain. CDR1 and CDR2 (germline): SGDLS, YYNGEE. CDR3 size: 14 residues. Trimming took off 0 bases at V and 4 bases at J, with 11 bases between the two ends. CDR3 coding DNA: TGTGCCAGCAGCGTAGGGGCAGCAAAGTACGAGCAGTACTTC. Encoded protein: CASSVGAAKYEQYF. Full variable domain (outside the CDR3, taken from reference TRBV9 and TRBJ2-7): DSGVTQTPKHLITATGQRVTLRCSPRSGDLSVYWYQQSLDQGLQFLIQYYNGEERAKGNILERFSAQQFPDLHSELNLSSLELGDSALYFCASSVGAAKYEQYFGPGTRLTVT.

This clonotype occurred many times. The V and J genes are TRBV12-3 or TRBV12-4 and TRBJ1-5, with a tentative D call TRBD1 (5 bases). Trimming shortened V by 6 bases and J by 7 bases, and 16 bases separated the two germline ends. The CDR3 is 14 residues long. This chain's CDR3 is CASSRDSPGQPQHF. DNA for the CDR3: TGTGCCAGCAGCCGGGACTCCCCGGGGCAGCCCCAGCATTTT.

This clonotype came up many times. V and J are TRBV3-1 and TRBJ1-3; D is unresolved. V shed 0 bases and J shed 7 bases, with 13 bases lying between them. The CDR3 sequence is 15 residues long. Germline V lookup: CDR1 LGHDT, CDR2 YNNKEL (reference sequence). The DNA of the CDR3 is TGTGCCAGCAGCCAAGATACAGCTGGGAAGAACACCATATATTTT. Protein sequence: CASSQDTAGKNTIYF.

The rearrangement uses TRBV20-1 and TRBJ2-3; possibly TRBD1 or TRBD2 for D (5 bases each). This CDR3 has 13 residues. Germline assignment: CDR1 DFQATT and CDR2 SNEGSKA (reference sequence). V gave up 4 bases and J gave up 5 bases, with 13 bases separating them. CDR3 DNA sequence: TGCAGTGCTACCGCCGGGGCTGGAGATACGCAGTATTTT. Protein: CSATAGAGDTQYF.

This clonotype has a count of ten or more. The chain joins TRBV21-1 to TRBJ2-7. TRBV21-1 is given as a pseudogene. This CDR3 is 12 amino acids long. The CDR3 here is CASSKYFYEQYF. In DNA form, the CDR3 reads TGTGCCAGCAGCAAATACTTCTACGAGCAGTACTTC.

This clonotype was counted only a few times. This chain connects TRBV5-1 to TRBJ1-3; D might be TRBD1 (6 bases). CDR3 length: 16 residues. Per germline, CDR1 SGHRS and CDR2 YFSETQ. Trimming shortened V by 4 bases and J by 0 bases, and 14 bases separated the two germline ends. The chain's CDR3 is CASSRDTANSGNTIYF. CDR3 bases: TGCGCCAGCAGCCGGGACACCGCCAACTCTGGAAACACCATATATTTT.

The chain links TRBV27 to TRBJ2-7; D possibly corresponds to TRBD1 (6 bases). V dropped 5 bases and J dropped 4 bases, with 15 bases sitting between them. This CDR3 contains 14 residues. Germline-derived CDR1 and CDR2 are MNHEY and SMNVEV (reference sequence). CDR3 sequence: CASSPQVGAYEQYF. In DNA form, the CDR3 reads TGTGCCAGCAGTCCGCAGGTGGGGGCGTACGAGCAGTACTTC.

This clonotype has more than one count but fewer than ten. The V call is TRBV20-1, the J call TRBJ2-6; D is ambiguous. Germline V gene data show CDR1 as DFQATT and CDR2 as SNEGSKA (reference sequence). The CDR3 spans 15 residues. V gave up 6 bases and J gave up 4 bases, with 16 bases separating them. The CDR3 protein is CSAPWVARGANVLTF. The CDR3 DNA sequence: TGCAGTGCCCCATGGGTTGCTAGGGGGGCCAACGTCCTGACTTTC.

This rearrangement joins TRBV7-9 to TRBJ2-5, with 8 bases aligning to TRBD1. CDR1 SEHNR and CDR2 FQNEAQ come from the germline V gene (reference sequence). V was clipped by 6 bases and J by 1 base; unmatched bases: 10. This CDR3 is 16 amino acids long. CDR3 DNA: TGTGCCAGCAGGCGAGCACAGACAGGGGCCCAAGAGACCCAGTACTTC. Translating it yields CASRRAQTGAQETQYF.

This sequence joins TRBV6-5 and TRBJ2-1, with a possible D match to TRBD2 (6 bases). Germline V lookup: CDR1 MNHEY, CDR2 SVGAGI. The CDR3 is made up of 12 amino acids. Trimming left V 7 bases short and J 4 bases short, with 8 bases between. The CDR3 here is CASKAGYNEQFF. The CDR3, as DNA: TGTGCCAGCAAGGCGGGGTACAATGAGCAGTTCTTC.

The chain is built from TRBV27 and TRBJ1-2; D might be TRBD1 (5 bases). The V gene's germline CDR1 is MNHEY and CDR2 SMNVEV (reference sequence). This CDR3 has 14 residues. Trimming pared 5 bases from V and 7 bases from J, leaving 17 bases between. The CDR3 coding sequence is TGTGCCAGCAGTCCCCGGCAGGGTGTAGGTGGCTACACCTTC. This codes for CASSPRQGVGGYTF.

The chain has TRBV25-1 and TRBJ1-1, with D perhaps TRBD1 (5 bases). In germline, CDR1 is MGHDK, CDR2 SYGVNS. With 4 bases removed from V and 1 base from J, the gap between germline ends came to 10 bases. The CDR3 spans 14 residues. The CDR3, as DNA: TGTGCCAGCAGTGGCGGACAAAAGAACACTGAAGCTTTCTTT. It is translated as CASSGGQKNTEAFF.

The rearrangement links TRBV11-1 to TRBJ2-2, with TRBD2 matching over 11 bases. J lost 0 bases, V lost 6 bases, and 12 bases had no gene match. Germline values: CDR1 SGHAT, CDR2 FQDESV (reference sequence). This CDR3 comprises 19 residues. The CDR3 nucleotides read TGTGCCAGCAGAGGGTTACTAGCGGGGGTGCTCGCGAACACCGGGGAGCTGTTTTTT. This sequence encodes CASRGLLAGVLANTGELFF.

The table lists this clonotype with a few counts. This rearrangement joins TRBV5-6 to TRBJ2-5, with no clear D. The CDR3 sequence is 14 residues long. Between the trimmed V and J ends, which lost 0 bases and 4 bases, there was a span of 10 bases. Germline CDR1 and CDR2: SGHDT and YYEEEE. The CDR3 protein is CASSLGGPRETQYF. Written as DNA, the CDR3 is TGTGCCAGCAGCTTGGGTGGGCCCCGAGAGACCCAGTACTTC.

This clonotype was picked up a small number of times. The CDR3 here is CASQWYDRTDTQYF. The CDR3, as DNA: TGTGCCAGCCAGTGGTATGATCGCACAGATACGCAGTATTTT. The rearrangement uses TRBV5-5 and TRBJ2-3; D gene uncertain. With 7 bases removed from V and 1 base from J, the gap between germline ends came to 13 bases. The CDR3 consists of 14 residues. Germline V gene lookup returns CDR1 SGHKS and CDR2 YYEKEE (reference sequence).

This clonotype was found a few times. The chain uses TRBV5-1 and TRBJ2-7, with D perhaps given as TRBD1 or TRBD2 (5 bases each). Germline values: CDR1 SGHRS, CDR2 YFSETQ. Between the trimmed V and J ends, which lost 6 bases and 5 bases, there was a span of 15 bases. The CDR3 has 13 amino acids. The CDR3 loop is CASKTSWDHEQYF. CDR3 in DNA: TGCGCCAGCAAGACAAGCTGGGACCACGAGCAGTACTTC. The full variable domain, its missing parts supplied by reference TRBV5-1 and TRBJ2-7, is KAGVTQTPRYLIKTRGQQVTLSCSPISGHRSVSWYQQTPGQGLQFLFEYFSETQRNKGNFPGRFSGRQFSNSRSEMNVSTLELGDSALYLCASKTSWDHEQYFGPGTRLTVT.

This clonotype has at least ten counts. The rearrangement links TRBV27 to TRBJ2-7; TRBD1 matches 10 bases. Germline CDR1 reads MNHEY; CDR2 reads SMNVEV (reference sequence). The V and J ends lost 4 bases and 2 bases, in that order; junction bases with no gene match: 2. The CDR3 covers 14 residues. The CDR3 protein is CASSWTGGTYEQYF. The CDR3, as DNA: TGTGCCAGCAGTTGGACAGGGGGAACCTACGAGCAGTACTTC.

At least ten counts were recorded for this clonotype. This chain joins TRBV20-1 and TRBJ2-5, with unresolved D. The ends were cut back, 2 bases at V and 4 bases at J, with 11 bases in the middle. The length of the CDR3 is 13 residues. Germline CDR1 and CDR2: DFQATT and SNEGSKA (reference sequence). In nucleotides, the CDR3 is TGCAGTGCTAGACGCCAGACCATAGAGACCCAGTACTTC. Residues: CSARRQTIETQYF.

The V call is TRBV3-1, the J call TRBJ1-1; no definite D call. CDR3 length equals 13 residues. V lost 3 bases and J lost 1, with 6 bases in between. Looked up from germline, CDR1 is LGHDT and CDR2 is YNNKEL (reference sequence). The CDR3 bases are TGTGCCAGCAGCCATCAGGAGAACACTGAAGCTTTCTTT. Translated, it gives CASSHQENTEAFF.

CDR3 amino acids: CSALAGAGTDTQYF. CDR3 coding DNA: TGCAGTGCTCTTGCGGGGGCCGGAACAGATACGCAGTATTTT. V is TRBV20-1 and J is TRBJ2-3, with a weak D call TRBD2 (7 bases). Trimming took 5 bases from V and 3 from J, leaving 15 bases between them. Germline CDR1 is DFQATT and CDR2 is SNEGSKA (reference sequence). The CDR3 runs to 14 residues.

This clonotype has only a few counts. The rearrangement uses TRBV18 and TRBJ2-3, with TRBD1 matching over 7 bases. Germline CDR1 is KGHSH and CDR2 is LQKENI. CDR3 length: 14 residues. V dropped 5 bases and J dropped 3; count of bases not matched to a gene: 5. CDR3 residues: CASSSVQGTDTQYF. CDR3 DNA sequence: TGTGCCAGCTCATCCGTACAGGGGACAGATACGCAGTATTTT.

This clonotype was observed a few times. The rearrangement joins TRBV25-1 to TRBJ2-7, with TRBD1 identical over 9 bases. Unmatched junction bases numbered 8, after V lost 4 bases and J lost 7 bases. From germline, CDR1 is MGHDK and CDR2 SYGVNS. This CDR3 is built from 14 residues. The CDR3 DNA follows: TGTGCCAGCAGTGCGATGGGACAGGGAGGGGAGCAGTACTTC. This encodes CASSAMGQGGEQYF.

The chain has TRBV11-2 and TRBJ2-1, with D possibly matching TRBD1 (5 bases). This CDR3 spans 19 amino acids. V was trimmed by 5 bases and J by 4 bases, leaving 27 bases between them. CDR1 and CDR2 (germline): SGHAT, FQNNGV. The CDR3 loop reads CASSEWTSPYSNGYNEQFF. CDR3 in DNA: TGTGCCAGCAGCGAATGGACATCCCCTTACAGTAATGGGTACAATGAGCAGTTCTTC.

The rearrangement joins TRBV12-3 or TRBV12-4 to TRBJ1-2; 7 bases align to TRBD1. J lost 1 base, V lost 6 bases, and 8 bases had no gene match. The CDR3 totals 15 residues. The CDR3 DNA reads TGTGCCAGCAGCCCACAGGGGACCCTTAACTATGGCTACACCTTC. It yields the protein CASSPQGTLNYGYTF.

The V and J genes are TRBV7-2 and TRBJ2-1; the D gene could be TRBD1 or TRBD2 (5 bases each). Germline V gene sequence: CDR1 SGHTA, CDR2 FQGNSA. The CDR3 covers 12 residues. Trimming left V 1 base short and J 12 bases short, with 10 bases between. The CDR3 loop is CASSLEWGTQFF. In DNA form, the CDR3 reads TGTGCCAGCAGCTTAGAATGGGGGACGCAGTTCTTC. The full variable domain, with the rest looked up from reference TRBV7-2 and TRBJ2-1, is GAGVSQSPSNKVTEKGKDVELRCDPISGHTALYWYRQSLGQGLEFLIYFQGNSAPDKSGLPSDRFSAERTGGSVSTLTIQRTQQEDSAVYLCASSLEWGTQFFGPGTRLTVL.